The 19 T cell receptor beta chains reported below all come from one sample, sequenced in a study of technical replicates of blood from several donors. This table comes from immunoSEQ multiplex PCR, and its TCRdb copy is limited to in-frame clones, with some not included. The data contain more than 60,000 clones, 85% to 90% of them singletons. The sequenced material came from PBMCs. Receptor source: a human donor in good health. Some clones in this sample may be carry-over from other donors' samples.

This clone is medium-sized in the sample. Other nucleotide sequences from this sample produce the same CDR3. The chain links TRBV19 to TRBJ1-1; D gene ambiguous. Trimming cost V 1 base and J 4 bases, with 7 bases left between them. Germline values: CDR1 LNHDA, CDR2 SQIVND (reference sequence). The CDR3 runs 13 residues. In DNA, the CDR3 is TGTGCCAGTAGTATAGGGGGAGGCACTGAAGCTTTCTTT. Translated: CASSIGGGTEAFF.

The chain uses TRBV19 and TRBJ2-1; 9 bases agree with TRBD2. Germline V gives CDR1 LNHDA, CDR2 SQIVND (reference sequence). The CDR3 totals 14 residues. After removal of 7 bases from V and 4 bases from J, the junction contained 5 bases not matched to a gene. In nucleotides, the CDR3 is TGTGCCAGTACCCGGCGGGAGGGTTACAATGAGCAGTTCTTC. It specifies CASTRREGYNEQFF.

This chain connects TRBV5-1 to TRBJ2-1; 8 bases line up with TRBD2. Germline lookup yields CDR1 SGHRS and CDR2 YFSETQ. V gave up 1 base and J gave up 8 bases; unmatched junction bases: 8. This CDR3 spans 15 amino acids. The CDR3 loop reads CASSLPTGGAYEQFF. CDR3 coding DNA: TGCGCCAGCAGCTTGCCTACCGGGGGGGCTTATGAGCAGTTCTTC.

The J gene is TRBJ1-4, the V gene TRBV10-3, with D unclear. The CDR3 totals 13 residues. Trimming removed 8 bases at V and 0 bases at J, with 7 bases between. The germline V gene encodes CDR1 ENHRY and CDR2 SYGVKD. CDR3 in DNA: TGTGCCATCCGAGCTGCAACTAATGAAAAACTGTTTTTT. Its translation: CAIRAATNEKLFF.

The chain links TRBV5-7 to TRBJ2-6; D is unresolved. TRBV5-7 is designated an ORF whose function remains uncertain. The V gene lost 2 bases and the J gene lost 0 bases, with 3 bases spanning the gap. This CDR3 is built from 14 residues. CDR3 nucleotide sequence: TGTGCCAGCAGCTTCCTCTCTGGGGCCAACGTCCTGACTTTC. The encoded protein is CASSFLSGANVLTF.

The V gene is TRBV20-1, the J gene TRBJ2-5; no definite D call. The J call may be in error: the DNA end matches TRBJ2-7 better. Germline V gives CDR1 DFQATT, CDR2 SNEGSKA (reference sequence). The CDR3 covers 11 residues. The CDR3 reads CSARGSYEQYF. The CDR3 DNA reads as TGCAGTGCTAGAGGTTCCTACGAGCAGTACTTC.

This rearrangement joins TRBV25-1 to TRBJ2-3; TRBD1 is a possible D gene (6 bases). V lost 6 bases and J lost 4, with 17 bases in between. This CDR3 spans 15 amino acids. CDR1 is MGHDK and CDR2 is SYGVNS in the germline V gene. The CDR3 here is CASRKDRLESDTQYF. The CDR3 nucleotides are TGTGCCAGCAGAAAAGACAGGCTTGAGTCAGATACGCAGTATTTT.

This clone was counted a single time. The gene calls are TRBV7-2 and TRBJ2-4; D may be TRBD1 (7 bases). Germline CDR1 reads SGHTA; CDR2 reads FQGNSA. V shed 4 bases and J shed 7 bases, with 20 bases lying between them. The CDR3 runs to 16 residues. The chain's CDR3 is CASSYRTGQGGNIQYF. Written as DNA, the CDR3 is TGTGCCAGCAGCTATCGGACCGGGCAGGGGGGCAACATTCAGTACTTC. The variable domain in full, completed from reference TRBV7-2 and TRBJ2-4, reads GAGVSQSPSNKVTEKGKDVELRCDPISGHTALYWYRQSLGQGLEFLIYFQGNSAPDKSGLPSDRFSAERTGGSVSTLTIQRTQQEDSAVYLCASSYRTGQGGNIQYFGAGTRLSVL.

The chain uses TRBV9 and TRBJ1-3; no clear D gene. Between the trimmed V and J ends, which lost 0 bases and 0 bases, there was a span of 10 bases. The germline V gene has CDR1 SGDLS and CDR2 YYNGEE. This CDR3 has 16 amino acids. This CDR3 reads CASSVEVFGSGNTIYF. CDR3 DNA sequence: TGTGCCAGCAGCGTAGAAGTCTTCGGCTCTGGAAACACCATATATTTT. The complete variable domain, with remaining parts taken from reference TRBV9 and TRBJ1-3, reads DSGVTQTPKHLITATGQRVTLRCSPRSGDLSVYWYQQSLDQGLQFLIQYYNGEERAKGNILERFSAQQFPDLHSELNLSSLELGDSALYFCASSVEVFGSGNTIYFGEGSWLTVV.

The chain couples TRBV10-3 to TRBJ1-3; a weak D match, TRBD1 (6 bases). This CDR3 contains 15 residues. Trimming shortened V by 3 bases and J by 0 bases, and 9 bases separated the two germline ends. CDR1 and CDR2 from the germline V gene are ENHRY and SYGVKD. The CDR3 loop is CAISDDRSSGNTIYF. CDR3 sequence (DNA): TGTGCCATCAGTGACGACAGGAGCTCTGGAAACACCATATATTTT.

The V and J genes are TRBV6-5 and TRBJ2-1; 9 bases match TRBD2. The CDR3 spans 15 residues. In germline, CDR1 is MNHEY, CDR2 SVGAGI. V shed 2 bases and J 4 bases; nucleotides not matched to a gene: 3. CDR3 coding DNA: TGTGCCAGCAGTTACGCGGGGGGGTGGTACAATGAGCAGTTCTTC. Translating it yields CASSYAGGWYNEQFF.

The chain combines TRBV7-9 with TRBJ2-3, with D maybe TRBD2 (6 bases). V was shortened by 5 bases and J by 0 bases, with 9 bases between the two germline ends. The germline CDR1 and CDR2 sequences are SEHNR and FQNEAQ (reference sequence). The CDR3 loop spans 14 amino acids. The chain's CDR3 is CASSRGTSTDTQYF. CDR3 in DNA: TGTGCCAGCAGCCGAGGGACTAGCACAGATACGCAGTATTTT.

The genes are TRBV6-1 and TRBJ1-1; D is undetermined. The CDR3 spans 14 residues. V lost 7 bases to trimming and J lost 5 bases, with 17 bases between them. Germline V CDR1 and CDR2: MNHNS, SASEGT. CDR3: CASTPGPTRTEAFF. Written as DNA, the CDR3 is TGTGCCAGCACCCCGGGCCCCACTAGGACTGAAGCTTTCTTT.

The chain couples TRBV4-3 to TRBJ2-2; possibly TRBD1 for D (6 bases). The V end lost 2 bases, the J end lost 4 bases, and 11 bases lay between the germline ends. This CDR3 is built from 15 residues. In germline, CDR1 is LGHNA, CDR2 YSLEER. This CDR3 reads CASSQTGFPTGELFF. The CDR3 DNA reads TGCGCCAGCAGCCAAACAGGGTTCCCCACCGGGGAGCTGTTTTTT.

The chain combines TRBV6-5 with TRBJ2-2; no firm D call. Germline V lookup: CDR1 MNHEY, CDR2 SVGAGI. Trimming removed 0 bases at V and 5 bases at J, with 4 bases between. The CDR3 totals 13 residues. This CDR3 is CASSYSLTGELFF. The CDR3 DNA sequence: TGTGCCAGCAGTTACTCCCTGACCGGGGAGCTGTTTTTT.

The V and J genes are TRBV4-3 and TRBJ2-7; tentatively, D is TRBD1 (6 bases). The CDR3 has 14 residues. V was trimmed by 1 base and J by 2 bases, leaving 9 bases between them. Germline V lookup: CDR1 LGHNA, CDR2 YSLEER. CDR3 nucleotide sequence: TGCGCCAGCAGCCAAGGCAGGGGACCCTACGAGCAGTACTTC. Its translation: CASSQGRGPYEQYF.

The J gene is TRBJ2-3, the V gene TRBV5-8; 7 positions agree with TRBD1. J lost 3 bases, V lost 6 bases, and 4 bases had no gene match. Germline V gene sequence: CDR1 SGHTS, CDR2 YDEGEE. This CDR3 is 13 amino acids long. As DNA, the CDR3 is TGTGCCAGCAACAGGGGCGAGACAGATACGCAGTATTTT. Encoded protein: CASNRGETDTQYF.

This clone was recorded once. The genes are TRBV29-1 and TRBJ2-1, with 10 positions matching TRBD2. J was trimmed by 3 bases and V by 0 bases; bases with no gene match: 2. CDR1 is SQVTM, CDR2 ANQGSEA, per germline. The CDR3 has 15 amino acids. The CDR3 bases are TGCAGCGTTGAAGACACTAGCGGGGACTACAATGAGCAGTTCTTC. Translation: CSVEDTSGDYNEQFF.

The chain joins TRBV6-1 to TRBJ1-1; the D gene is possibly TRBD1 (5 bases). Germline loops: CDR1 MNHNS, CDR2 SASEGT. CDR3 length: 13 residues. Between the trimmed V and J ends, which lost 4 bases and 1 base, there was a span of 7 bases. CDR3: CASSVRENTEAFF. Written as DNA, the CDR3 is TGTGCCAGCAGTGTCAGGGAGAACACTGAAGCTTTCTTT.